This entry lists 26 T cell receptor beta chains sequenced from one sample in a study of cytomegalovirus exposure and HLA in healthy donors. A multiplex PCR was run with 60 Vbeta primers and 13 Jbeta primers. Produced via immunoSEQ multiplex PCR; TCRdb's table is partial and in-frame only. In the table there are about 130,000 clones, approximately 85% of which are singletons. Sequenced material: PBMCs. Receptor source: a boy younger than 18 in good health and CMV-seronegative.

V is TRBV6-1 and J is TRBJ1-2; a possible D gene is TRBD1 (5 bases). Germline CDR1 is MNHNS and CDR2 is SASEGT. Deletions cut 1 base from V and 2 bases from J, with 11 bases between. The CDR3 is 15 amino acids. The CDR3 loop is CASSEVPGSNYGYTF. The DNA for the CDR3 is TGTGCCAGCAGTGAAGTTCCAGGGTCCAACTATGGCTACACCTTC.

The V call is TRBV14, the J call TRBJ2-1; D not certain. There are 11 residues in the CDR3. The germline V and J ends were trimmed by 0 bases and 10 bases, with 4 bases remaining between them. The germline V gene encodes CDR1 SGHDN and CDR2 FVKESK. The CDR3 loop reads CASSQEEEQFF. In DNA, the CDR3 is TGTGCCAGCAGCCAAGAGGAGGAGCAGTTCTTC.

The rearrangement joins TRBV2 to TRBJ2-5; D perhaps matches TRBD1 (5 bases). Germline CDR1 and CDR2: SNHLY and FYNNEI. This CDR3 has 12 residues. V lost 8 bases and J lost 5, with 12 bases in between. The CDR3 reads CASAWGRETQYF. The CDR3 region has the DNA TGTGCCAGCGCTTGGGGCCGGGAGACCCAGTACTTC.

This clone has a single count. The genes are TRBV4-3 and TRBJ1-2; 7 nucleotides match TRBD1. CDR3 length: 14 amino acids. Germline-derived CDR1 and CDR2 are LGHNA and YSLEER. The V and J ends lost 4 bases and 5 bases, in that order; junction bases with no gene match: 7. The CDR3 DNA reads as TGCGCCAGCAGCCTCGGACAGGACCAATATGGCTACACCTTC. Protein sequence: CASSLGQDQYGYTF.

The J gene is TRBJ1-1, the V gene TRBV2; D is ambiguous. Germline CDR1 SNHLY, CDR2 FYNNEI. The CDR3 runs 10 residues. Trimming shortened V by 4 bases and J by 5 bases, and 2 bases separated the two germline ends. The CDR3 sequence is CASSVTEAFF. The CDR3 bases are TGTGCCAGCAGTGTAACTGAAGCTTTCTTT.

The rearrangement links TRBV6-5 to TRBJ1-3; 7 bases map to TRBD1. Germline lookup yields CDR1 MNHEY and CDR2 SVGAGI. There are 16 residues in the CDR3. V was clipped by 3 bases and J by 1 base; unmatched bases: 6. The DNA of the CDR3 is TGTGCCAGCAGTTATGGGGACAGAGCTTCTGGAAACACCATATATTTT. This sequence encodes CASSYGDRASGNTIYF.

The chain carries TRBV6-6 and TRBJ1-5; a possible D gene is TRBD1 (5 bases). Between the trimmed V and J ends, which lost 1 base and 5 bases, there was a span of 15 bases. The CDR3 covers 16 residues. Germline assignment: CDR1 MNHNY and CDR2 SVGAGI (reference sequence). The CDR3 DNA reads TGTGCCAGCAGTTACTTGGTAGGCCCAGGGTATCAGCCCCAGCATTTT. It codes for CASSYLVGPGYQPQHF.

This rearrangement joins TRBV14 to TRBJ1-2, with TRBD1 as a possible D gene (5 bases). The CDR3 extends over 14 amino acids. V was shortened by 0 bases and J by 7 bases, with 12 bases between the two germline ends. CDR1 is SGHDN and CDR2 is FVKESK in the germline V gene. The CDR3 region is CASSQDRGIFGYTF. As DNA, the CDR3 is TGTGCCAGCAGCCAAGATAGGGGCATCTTTGGCTACACCTTC.

This sequence joins TRBV6-6 and TRBJ2-7; the D is unclear. There are 13 residues in the CDR3. V lost 2 bases to trimming and J lost 3 bases, with 8 bases between them. CDR1 and CDR2 from the germline V gene are MNHNY and SVGAGI (reference sequence). In nucleotides, the CDR3 is TGTGCCAGCAGTTACGTCCGACTCTACGAGCAGTACTTC. Translated: CASSYVRLYEQYF.

On this clone: The junction shows a germline mismatch at one end, possibly a read error. The CDR3 sequence: CASSMGQGNRPQHF. Here the CDR3 DNA reads TGTGCCAGTAGTATGGGGCAGGGGAATCGGCCCCAGCATTTT. V and J are TRBV19 and TRBJ1-5; D is possibly TRBD1 (6 bases). Germline V gene lookup returns CDR1 LNHDA and CDR2 SQIVND (reference sequence). The CDR3 length is 14 residues.

The chain links TRBV19 to TRBJ1-2; 8 nucleotides align to TRBD1. Germline-derived CDR1 and CDR2 are LNHDA and SQIVND (reference sequence). The CDR3 is 13 residues long. The junction had 5 bases not matched to a gene; V was cut back by 7 bases and J by 4 bases. Here the CDR3 reads CASKSQGGYGYTF. CDR3 DNA sequence: TGTGCCAGTAAGTCACAGGGGGGCTATGGCTACACCTTC.

This clone has only a few counts. This sequence joins TRBV5-6 and TRBJ2-2, with a possible D match to TRBD1 (5 bases). This CDR3 region has 15 residues. Between the trimmed V and J ends, which lost 2 bases and 1 base, there was a span of 9 bases. The germline V gene encodes CDR1 SGHDT and CDR2 YYEEEE. DNA of the CDR3: TGTGCCAGCAGCTTTATCGACAGGAACACCGGGGAGCTGTTTTTT. Encoded protein: CASSFIDRNTGELFF. Complete variable domain (other parts from reference TRBV5-6 and TRBJ2-2): DAGVTQSPTHLIKTRGQQVTLRCSPKSGHDTVSWYQQALGQGPQFIFQYYEEEERQRGNFPDRFSGHQFPNYSSELNVNALLLGDSALYLCASSFIDRNTGELFFGEGSRLTVL.

The V call is TRBV5-1, the J call TRBJ1-2; D is ambiguous. Between the trimmed V and J ends, which lost 3 bases and 1 base, there was a span of 10 bases. The CDR3 has 14 amino acids. CDR1 is SGHRS, CDR2 YFSETQ, per germline. CDR3 sequence: CASSSDIRNYGYTF. In nucleotides, the CDR3 is TGCGCCAGCAGCTCAGACATACGTAACTATGGCTACACCTTC.

This chain uses TRBV10-3 with TRBJ2-7, with TRBD1 matching over 7 bases. V gave up 2 bases and J gave up 2 bases; unmatched junction bases: 3. The CDR3 is 14 amino acids. CDR1 is ENHRY and CDR2 is SYGVKD in the germline V gene. In nucleotides, the CDR3 is TGTGCCATCAGTGAGGGACAGGCTACCTACGAGCAGTACTTC. Translating gives CAISEGQATYEQYF.

This sequence joins TRBV2 and TRBJ2-2, with 10 nucleotides matching TRBD1. CDR1 SNHLY and CDR2 FYNNEI come from the germline V gene. Trimming took 7 bases from V and 5 from J; bases not matched to a gene: 4. The CDR3 consists of 14 residues. The CDR3 sequence is CASMGTGETGELFF. The CDR3 nucleotides are TGTGCCAGCATGGGGACAGGGGAAACCGGGGAGCTGTTTTTT.

The chain combines TRBV19 with TRBJ2-1, with 9 positions matching TRBD2. There are 13 residues in the CDR3. CDR1 is LNHDA and CDR2 is SQIVND in the germline V gene (reference sequence). Trimming removed 4 bases from V and 7 bases from J; junction bases left unmatched: 2. CDR3: CASSTAGGNEQFF. CDR3 sequence (DNA): TGTGCCAGTAGTACAGCGGGGGGTAATGAGCAGTTCTTC.

The chain is built from TRBV6-5 and TRBJ2-7, with D uncertain. V was shortened by 2 bases and J by 6 bases, with 20 bases between the two germline ends. The CDR3 is 16 amino acids. Germline V gene lookup returns CDR1 MNHEY and CDR2 SVGAGI. The chain's CDR3 is CASSYRNVGTPGEQYF. CDR3 nucleotides: TGTGCCAGCAGTTACCGGAACGTAGGAACCCCGGGCGAGCAGTACTTC.

This clone was observed a single time. The chain employs TRBV5-1 and TRBJ1-1; 8 nucleotides line up with TRBD1. This CDR3 contains 13 residues. With V trimmed by 4 bases and J by 7 bases, 6 bases remained unmatched. The germline V gene encodes CDR1 SGHRS and CDR2 YFSETQ. This chain's CDR3 is CASSKDRVVEAFF. In DNA, the CDR3 is TGCGCCAGCAGCAAGGACAGGGTCGTTGAAGCTTTCTTT.

This rearrangement joins TRBV27 to TRBJ2-7; D perhaps matches TRBD1 (6 bases). V lost 3 bases to trimming and J lost 0 bases, with 12 bases between them. The CDR3 extends over 15 amino acids. CDR1 and CDR2 (germline): MNHEY, SMNVEV (reference sequence). For the CDR3, the DNA is TGTGCCAGCAGTTTCTCGACAGGCCACTCCTACGAGCAGTACTTC. It yields the protein CASSFSTGHSYEQYF.

Comments on this clone: This specimen includes other DNA sequences encoding the same CDR3. The chain links TRBV5-1 to TRBJ1-2; the D gene is possibly TRBD1 (6 bases). CDR1 SGHRS and CDR2 YFSETQ come from the germline V gene. The CDR3 loop spans 16 amino acids. The V gene lost 0 bases and the J gene lost 4 bases, with 16 bases spanning the gap. The CDR3 region is CASSLEGTQPLYGYTF. The CDR3, as DNA: TGCGCCAGCAGCTTGGAGGGGACACAACCGCTCTATGGCTACACCTTC.

This clone has more than one count but fewer than ten. This chain connects TRBV5-1 to TRBJ2-6; D gene ambiguous. V was trimmed by 7 bases and J by 2 bases, leaving 7 bases between them. The germline V gene encodes CDR1 SGHRS and CDR2 YFSETQ. This CDR3 contains 13 residues. DNA of the CDR3: TGCGCCAGCGGCCTGACTGGGGCCAACGTCCTGACTTTC. Its translation: CASGLTGANVLTF.

This clone has a handful of counts. The CDR3 sequence is CASSFADTEAFF. The CDR3 DNA reads as TGCGCCAGCAGCTTCGCGGACACTGAAGCTTTCTTT. J is TRBJ1-1 and V is TRBV5-1; D gene unclear. Looked up from germline, CDR1 is SGHRS and CDR2 is YFSETQ. The CDR3 contains 12 residues. The V end lost 2 bases, the J end lost 3 bases, and 5 bases lay between the germline ends.

The V call is TRBV13, the J call TRBJ2-1, with TRBD2 identical over 9 bases. V dropped 5 bases and J dropped 1; count of bases not matched to a gene: 3. CDR1 and CDR2 (germline): PRHDT, FYEKMQ (reference sequence). This CDR3 region has 15 residues. In nucleotides, the CDR3 is TGTGCCAGCAGCCTTAGCGGGAGATCCTACAATGAGCAGTTCTTC. Protein sequence: CASSLSGRSYNEQFF.

The chain is built from TRBV4-1 and TRBJ2-3, with 10 bases aligning to TRBD2. V lost 0 bases, J lost 1 base, and 1 base stayed unmatched. The CDR3 totals 16 residues. Germline values: CDR1 MGHRA, CDR2 YSYEKL. This CDR3 reads CASSQDGTSGTDTQYF. The DNA of the CDR3 is TGCGCCAGCAGCCAAGACGGGACTAGCGGCACAGATACGCAGTATTTT.

This chain joins TRBV5-1 and TRBJ2-5; perhaps TRBD2 as D (6 bases). The DNA end is more similar to TRBJ2-7, so the J call may be wrong. CDR1 is SGHRS and CDR2 is YFSETQ in the germline V gene. This CDR3 contains 13 residues. The CDR3 reads CASSPEGVYEQYF. As DNA, the CDR3 is TGCGCCAGCAGCCCGGAGGGCGTCTACGAGCAGTACTTC.

The chain uses TRBV30 and TRBJ1-3, with 7 bases fitting TRBD1. Germline-derived CDR1 and CDR2 are GTSNPN and SVGIG (reference sequence). J gave up 7 bases and V 5 bases, and 8 bases lay outside the gene matches. This CDR3 region has 13 residues. This chain's CDR3 is CAWETGRRNTIYF. CDR3 DNA: TGTGCCTGGGAGACAGGGAGGCGGAACACCATATATTTT.